What follows describes a single T cell receptor beta chain. The antigen is unknown. The record originates from a study of T cell responses to AZD1222 COVID-19 vaccine. General study findings and limits: The number of AZD1222 recipients seropositive at baseline was only five to seven. Reports say nearly half of spike-specific TCRs go after unmutated variant regions.

The CDR3 spans 14 residues. V lost 2 bases to trimming and J lost 6 bases, with 11 bases between them. Germline V gives CDR1 MNHEY, CDR2 SMNVEV (reference sequence). TCRdb keeps only in-frame clones here, not all; method: immunoSEQ multiplex PCR. This repertoire shows just over 60,000 clones, 76% found once; its top ten account for around an eighth. This specimen consisted of peripheral blood, obtained on day 0 of AZD1222 vaccination. This receptor was identified in an adult in good health. This chain uses TRBV27 with TRBJ2-1; D may be TRBD1 or TRBD2 (5 bases each). The CDR3 DNA follows: TGTGCCAGCAGTTTAGAGGGCAGGGCCAATGAGCAGTTCTTC. Translation gives CASSLEGRANEQFF.